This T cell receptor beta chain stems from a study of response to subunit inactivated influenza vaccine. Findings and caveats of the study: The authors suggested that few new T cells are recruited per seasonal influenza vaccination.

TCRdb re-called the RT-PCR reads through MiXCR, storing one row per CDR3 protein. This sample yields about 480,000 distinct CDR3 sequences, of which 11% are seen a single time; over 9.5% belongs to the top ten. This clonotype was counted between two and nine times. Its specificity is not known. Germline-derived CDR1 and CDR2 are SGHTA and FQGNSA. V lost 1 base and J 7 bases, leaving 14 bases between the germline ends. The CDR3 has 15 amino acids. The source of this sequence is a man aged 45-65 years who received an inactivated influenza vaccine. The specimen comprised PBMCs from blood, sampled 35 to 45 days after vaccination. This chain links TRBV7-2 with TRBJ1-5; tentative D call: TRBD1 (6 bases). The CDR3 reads CASSLVGAGHQPQHF. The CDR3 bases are TGTGCCAGCAGCTTAGTAGGGGCGGGACACCAGCCCCAGCATTTT.